This T cell receptor (beta chain) is drawn from a study of T cell responses to AZD1222 COVID-19 vaccine. Looking at the study overall: Researchers grouped second doses given at about 4 or about 12 weeks into one pool. The study, taken as a whole, reports: The peak T cell response came first, and repertoires were sampled only after it. Along spike, vaccine-associated CD4 TCRs were found throughout, with dominance at 160-218 and 743-854.

To note about this clone: Its antigen is currently unknown.

Here immunoSEQ multiplex PCR was the method, and the copy in TCRdb shows in-frame clones only, minus some. In the table there are 90,000 to 150,000 clones, over 75% of which are singletons. The germline V gene encodes CDR1 MNHEY and CDR2 SVGAGI. V was cut by 0 bases and J by 4 bases, with 7 bases left in between. The CDR3 is made up of 14 amino acids. This sequence was found in an adult in good health. The chain has TRBV6-5 and TRBJ1-5, with unresolved D. The sequenced sample was peripheral blood, obtained on day 0 of AZD1222 vaccination. CDR3 region: CASSYSTGNQPQHF. DNA of the CDR3: TGTGCCAGCAGTTACTCGACCGGGAATCAGCCCCAGCATTTT.